These 22 T cell receptor beta chains originate from one sample sequenced in a study of OX40 agonist ivuxolimab in advanced cancers. Sequencing used immunoSEQ multiplex PCR; TCRdb keeps in-frame clones, though not all of them. The top ten clones hold around 0.3% of a sample with just under 95,000 clones, roughly 84% of them seen once. The material was CD4+ or CD8+ T cells sorted from blood, obtained in a trial of the OX40 agonist ivuxolimab. The receptors stem from an adult with an advanced solid tumor such as melanoma, head and neck, liver or kidney cancer.

This sequence joins TRBV7-2 and TRBJ2-5; TRBD2 is a possible D gene (5 bases). The CDR3 is made up of 15 amino acids. From germline, CDR1 is SGHTA and CDR2 FQGNSA. The V and J ends lost 1 base and 3 bases respectively, with 12 bases between them. Here the CDR3 reads CASSLVQRGEETQYF. DNA for the CDR3: TGTGCCAGCAGCTTAGTACAACGGGGAGAAGAGACCCAGTACTTC.

The genes are TRBV6-1 and TRBJ2-7, with D possibly being TRBD1 (6 bases). There are 12 residues in the CDR3. V was trimmed by 5 bases and J by 4 bases, leaving 9 bases between them. Germline values: CDR1 MNHNS, CDR2 SASEGT. This chain's CDR3 is CASSLDRYEQYF. The DNA of the CDR3 is TGTGCCAGCAGTTTGGACAGATACGAGCAGTACTTC.

The J gene is TRBJ2-3, the V gene TRBV5-5; 12 bases align to TRBD2. The V gene's germline CDR1 is SGHKS and CDR2 YYEKEE (reference sequence). This CDR3 contains 15 residues. V lost 0 bases and J lost 6; bases outside the gene matches: 2. CDR3 DNA: TGTGCCAGCAGCTTGGGACTAGCGGGAGAGGATACGCAGTATTTT. Protein sequence: CASSLGLAGEDTQYF.

CDR3 in DNA: TGTGCCATCAGAGAGACCGGGACTAGCACAGATACGCAGTATTTT. This gives the protein CAIRETGTSTDTQYF. This sequence joins TRBV10-3 and TRBJ2-3; D perhaps matches TRBD2 (6 bases). V was pared by 6 bases and J by 0 bases, with 13 bases between. Germline lookup yields CDR1 ENHRY and CDR2 SYGVKD. This CDR3 region has 15 residues.

This clone was seen a single time. CDR3 nucleotides: TGTGCCAGTAGTAACAGGCGCGACGAGCAGTACTTC. Protein: CASSNRRDEQYF. The rearrangement uses TRBV19 and TRBJ2-7; a possible D gene is TRBD1 (5 bases). Trimming took 4 bases from V and 5 from J, leaving 9 bases between them. This CDR3 is built from 12 residues. Germline CDR1 LNHDA, CDR2 SQIVND (reference sequence). Variable domain in full (rest from reference TRBV19 and TRBJ2-7): DGGITQSPKYLFRKEGQNVTLSCEQNLNHDAMYWYRQDPGQGLRLIYYSQIVNDFQKGDIAEGYSVSREKKESFPLTVTSAQKNPTAFYLCASSNRRDEQYFGPGTRLTVT.

This chain joins TRBV5-8 and TRBJ1-6; D ambiguous. Germline V lookup: CDR1 SGHTS, CDR2 YDEGEE. V was cut by 4 bases and J by 7 bases, with 18 bases left in between. The CDR3 length is 16 residues. The CDR3 loop reads CASSARREGGNSPLHF. Written as DNA, the CDR3 is TGTGCCAGCAGCGCTAGGAGGGAGGGAGGCAATTCACCCCTCCACTTT.

The V call is TRBV6-5, the J call TRBJ1-2; TRBD1 agrees at 9 bases. The CDR3 loop spans 14 amino acids. The germline gives CDR1 MNHEY, CDR2 SVGAGI. J lost 4 bases, V lost 2 bases, and 2 bases had no gene match. CDR3 DNA sequence: TGTGCCAGCAGTTACCAGACAGGGGGCTATGGCTACACCTTC. Protein product: CASSYQTGGYGYTF.

The rearrangement uses TRBV28 and TRBJ1-5; 7 bases align to TRBD1. In germline, CDR1 is MDHEN, CDR2 SYDVKM. Unmatched junction bases numbered 9, after V lost 7 bases and J lost 6 bases. The CDR3 runs 14 residues. In DNA form, the CDR3 reads TGTGCCAGCAATGGACAGGCGGCGGGTCAGCCCCAGCATTTT. Its protein product is CASNGQAAGQPQHF.

The chain couples TRBV30 to TRBJ1-3; D gene ambiguous. Germline V gene data show CDR1 as GTSNPN and CDR2 as SVGIG (reference sequence). The CDR3 covers 13 residues. V dropped 1 base and J dropped 0 bases, with 4 bases sitting between them. The CDR3 DNA reads TGTGCCTGGAGTGGCATCTCTGGAAACACCATATATTTT. It yields the protein CAWSGISGNTIYF. The variable domain in full, with the rest retrieved from reference TRBV30 and TRBJ1-3, is SQTIHQWPATLVQPVGSPLSLECTVEGTSNPNLYWYRQAAGRGLQLLFYSVGIGQISSEVPQNLSASRPQDRQFILSSKKLLLSDSGFYLCAWSGISGNTIYFGEGSWLTVV.

A few counts support this clone. The chain is built from TRBV5-6 and TRBJ1-1, with TRBD1 identical over 7 bases. CDR1 and CDR2 (germline): SGHDT, YYEEEE. The ends lost 5 bases at V and 11 bases at J; junction bases unmatched: 6. The CDR3 spans 11 residues. The CDR3 reads CASSYDRDAFF. The CDR3 DNA follows: TGTGCCAGCAGTTATGACAGGGATGCTTTCTTT. Based on the CDR3 plus reference TRBV5-6 and TRBJ1-1, the full variable domain is DAGVTQSPTHLIKTRGQQVTLRCSPKSGHDTVSWYQQALGQGPQFIFQYYEEEERQRGNFPDRFSGHQFPNYSSELNVNALLLGDSALYLCASSYDRDAFFGQGTRLTVV.

The chain combines TRBV5-1 with TRBJ1-6, with D possibly matching TRBD1 (6 bases). V lost 0 bases, J lost 2 bases, and 12 bases lay in between. The CDR3 is 17 amino acids. CDR1 and CDR2 from the germline V gene are SGHRS and YFSETQ. The CDR3 sequence is CASSLETGSPYNSPLHF. The CDR3 region has the DNA TGCGCCAGCAGCTTGGAGACAGGATCCCCCTATAATTCACCCCTCCACTTT.

This rearrangement joins TRBV15 to TRBJ2-3; D is unclear. Germline CDR1 and CDR2: LNHNV and YYDKDF (reference sequence). The germline V and J ends were trimmed by 5 bases and 2 bases, with 17 bases remaining between them. CDR3 size: 16 residues. The CDR3 loop is CATSPGLGPNTDTQYF. The CDR3 coding sequence is TGTGCCACCAGCCCCGGTCTAGGACCAAACACAGATACGCAGTATTTT. The variable domain in full, with the rest retrieved from reference TRBV15 and TRBJ2-3, is DAMVIQNPRYQVTQFGKPVTLSCSQTLNHNVMYWYQQKSSQAPKLLFHYYDKDFNNEADTPDNFQSRRPNTSFCFLDIRSPGLGDTAMYLCATSPGLGPNTDTQYFGPGTRLTVL.

This clone was counted between two and nine times. This chain links TRBV4-2 with TRBJ1-2; no clear D. Germline CDR1 and CDR2: LGHNA and YNFKEQ. The germline V and J ends were trimmed by 0 bases and 5 bases, with 10 bases remaining between them. This CDR3 spans 14 amino acids. The CDR3 region is CASSQDAVGYGYTF. The CDR3 nucleotides are TGTGCCAGCAGCCAAGATGCAGTAGGGTATGGCTACACCTTC.

The DNA for the CDR3 is TGTGCCAGCAGCTTAGAGCGGGGCCCCTTCTACGAGCAGTACTTC. It yields the protein CASSLERGPFYEQYF. The J gene is TRBJ2-7, the V gene TRBV11-3, with D tentatively TRBD2 (6 bases). V lost 0 bases and J lost 3, with 12 bases in between. Per the germline V gene, CDR1 is SGHNT and CDR2 is YENEEA. This CDR3 has 15 amino acids.

The chain combines TRBV12-5 with TRBJ2-5, with TRBD2 identical over 13 bases. Trimming took 4 bases from V and 2 from J; bases not matched to a gene: 7. Germline V gene sequence: CDR1 LGHNT, CDR2 FRNRAP. The CDR3 length is 17 residues. The CDR3 nucleotides are TGTGCTAGTGGTTCCACGACTAGCGGGGGGACTCAAGAGACCCAGTACTTC. Its protein is CASGSTTSGGTQETQYF.

CDR3 bases: TGCAGCGCGGGAGGCCTGGGACCGAGCTACGAGCAGTACTTC. Residues: CSAGGLGPSYEQYF. The chain has TRBV29-1 and TRBJ2-7; 7 bases are a match to TRBD2. The germline gives CDR1 SQVTM, CDR2 ANQGSEA. J gave up 3 bases and V 7 bases, and 12 bases lay outside the gene matches. This CDR3 contains 14 residues.

This chain joins TRBV4-1 and TRBJ2-1, with D unclear. V lost 6 bases and J 5 bases, leaving 17 bases between the germline ends. The CDR3 contains 15 residues. The germline V gene encodes CDR1 MGHRA and CDR2 YSYEKL. The CDR3 region has the DNA TGCGCCAGCAGGGAGTTGGTCAGACAACACAATGAGCAGTTCTTC. It specifies CASRELVRQHNEQFF.

The CDR3 spells CASSLGFNQPQHF. The CDR3 bases are TGTGCCAGCAGCTTAGGCTTCAATCAGCCCCAGCATTTT. The chain recombines TRBV7-6 with TRBJ1-5, with D unclear. Deletions cut 1 base from V and 3 bases from J, with 4 bases between. Germline CDR1 reads SGHVS; CDR2 reads FNYEAQ. There are 13 residues in the CDR3.

This CDR3 reads CASSAPGTGSFPEAFF. Written as DNA, the CDR3 is TGTGCCAGCAGCGCCCCCGGGACAGGGTCATTCCCTGAAGCTTTCTTT. J is TRBJ1-1 and V is TRBV7-9; 9 positions agree with TRBD1. This CDR3 has 16 amino acids. Germline values: CDR1 SEHNR, CDR2 FQNEAQ (reference sequence). V dropped 5 bases and J dropped 6; count of bases not matched to a gene: 13.

The chain uses TRBV2 and TRBJ2-7, with D possibly TRBD1 on 5 matching bases. V gave up 6 bases and J gave up 5 bases, with 14 bases separating them. The germline gives CDR1 SNHLY, CDR2 FYNNEI. The CDR3 loop spans 13 amino acids. The CDR3 loop reads CASRANPGHEQYF. For the CDR3, the DNA is TGTGCCAGCAGGGCTAACCCAGGGCACGAGCAGTACTTC.

V usage is TRBV11-2 and J usage is TRBJ2-1; D not certain. This CDR3 spans 16 amino acids. V was cut by 7 bases and J by 3 bases, with 19 bases left in between. The germline gives CDR1 SGHAT, CDR2 FQNNGV. CDR3 in amino acids: CASTSHTPLNYNEQFF. The CDR3 DNA sequence: TGTGCCAGCACCTCCCACACCCCCCTGAACTACAATGAGCAGTTCTTC.

This clone came up once. V gene TRBV4-2 combines with J gene TRBJ1-1; no reliable D call. V was clipped by 0 bases and J by 5 bases, with 7 bases between them. Germline CDR1 is LGHNA and CDR2 is YNFKEQ. The CDR3 is 13 amino acids. In DNA, the CDR3 is TGTGCCAGCAGCCAAGAATCCGTGACTGAAGCTTTCTTT. As protein: CASSQESVTEAFF.